These 19 T cell receptor beta chains originate from one sample sequenced in a study of shared clonotypes between healthy human individuals. The assay was immunoSEQ multiplex PCR, and TCRdb's table has in-frame clones only and misses some. The sample has millions of clones, approximately 92% seen once; the top ten hold over 0.12%. What was sequenced was naive CD4+ T cells sorted from blood. Described subset: CD45RA+ positively selected. The receptors come from a man aged 18 to 29 in good health.

This clone was seen a handful of times. The genes are TRBV2 and TRBJ2-7, with D possibly called TRBD1 or TRBD2 (6 bases each). The length of the CDR3 is 14 residues. Germline lookup yields CDR1 SNHLY and CDR2 FYNNEI. V lost 3 bases, J lost 0 bases, and 9 bases lay in between. In nucleotides, the CDR3 is TGTGCCAGCAGTGATTGGGGGGCCTCCTACGAGCAGTACTTC. Its protein product is CASSDWGASYEQYF.

The V call is TRBV14, the J call TRBJ2-7; tentative D call: TRBD2 (6 bases). Between the trimmed V and J ends, which lost 4 bases and 3 bases, there was a span of 13 bases. Germline V gene data show CDR1 as SGHDN and CDR2 as FVKESK. The CDR3 extends over 14 amino acids. CDR3 protein: CASSRVPGLYEQYF. CDR3 DNA sequence: TGTGCCAGCAGCCGGGTCCCGGGACTCTACGAGCAGTACTTC.

The chain has TRBV6-1 and TRBJ2-2; 7 bases agree with TRBD1. With 7 bases clipped from V and 5 bases from J, the junction kept 7 bases outside the gene matches. The CDR3 is 14 residues long. Germline assignment: CDR1 MNHNS and CDR2 SASEGT. The CDR3 here is CASMRVTGTGELFF. The CDR3 nucleotides read TGTGCCAGCATGAGGGTGACAGGGACCGGGGAGCTGTTTTTT.

This clone was seen only once. The DNA for the CDR3 is TGCGCCAGCAGCTTGATGGCGGGTAGTCCCGATCAGTACTTC. Translating gives CASSLMAGSPDQYF. This chain connects TRBV5-1 to TRBJ2-7; TRBD2 is a possible D gene (5 bases). The CDR3 covers 14 residues. The V and J ends lost 1 base and 10 bases respectively, with 18 bases between them. The V gene's germline CDR1 is SGHRS and CDR2 YFSETQ.

A note on this clone: Relative to the germline gene, one junction end is altered; a read error may explain this. Other DNA sequences in this specimen translate into the identical CDR3. The chain recombines TRBV30 with TRBJ2-6; D is uncertain. Germline V CDR1 and CDR2: GTSNPN, SVGIG (reference sequence). The CDR3 covers 12 residues. CDR3 in DNA: TGTGCCTCGGCCCCTGGAGCCAACGTCCTGACTTTC. The encoded protein is CASAPGANVLTF.

V and J are TRBV30 and TRBJ2-5; TRBD2 aligns across 9 bases. This CDR3 spans 15 amino acids. The germline CDR1 and CDR2 sequences are GTSNPN and SVGIG (reference sequence). Trimming took 4 bases from V and 5 from J; bases not matched to a gene: 11. The CDR3 coding sequence is TGTGCCTGGAAGGCTAGCGGGGCACAGTGGGAGACCCAGTACTTC. Its protein product is CAWKASGAQWETQYF.

The gene calls are TRBV7-2 and TRBJ2-1, with TRBD2 identical over 9 bases. CDR1 and CDR2 from the germline V gene are SGHTA and FQGNSA. V dropped 5 bases and J dropped 2; count of bases not matched to a gene: 1. This CDR3 has 14 residues. The CDR3 spells CASSRTSAYNEQFF. In DNA, the CDR3 is TGTGCCAGCAGCCGGACTAGCGCCTACAATGAGCAGTTCTTC.

This clone appeared once. The rearrangement joins TRBV10-3 to TRBJ2-1; 9 nucleotides align to TRBD1. The ends lost 3 bases at V and 9 bases at J; junction bases unmatched: 9. Germline V gene lookup returns CDR1 ENHRY and CDR2 SYGVKD. The CDR3 is 15 amino acids. The CDR3 loop reads CAISDLGQGLGEQFF. In DNA form, the CDR3 reads TGTGCCATCAGTGACCTGGGACAGGGCCTCGGTGAGCAGTTCTTC.

The chain carries TRBV5-1 and TRBJ2-2; tentatively, D is TRBD2 (6 bases). CDR3 length: 18 residues. Germline lookup yields CDR1 SGHRS and CDR2 YFSETQ. Trimming left V 0 bases short and J 3 bases short, with 18 bases between. Here the CDR3 reads CASSLAPVDGGYTGELFF. The CDR3 DNA reads TGCGCCAGCAGCTTGGCCCCAGTAGATGGGGGGTACACCGGGGAGCTGTTTTTT.

The chain carries TRBV7-8 and TRBJ2-7; D gene uncertain. This CDR3 contains 15 residues. CDR1 and CDR2 (germline): SGHVS, FQNEAQ. Deletions cut 1 base from V and 2 bases from J, with 12 bases between. The CDR3 loop reads CASSLGLEPPYEQYF. CDR3 sequence (DNA): TGTGCCAGCAGCTTAGGGCTAGAGCCTCCCTACGAGCAGTACTTC.

This chain connects TRBV7-9 to TRBJ1-2; tentative D call: TRBD1 (5 bases). V was trimmed by 5 bases and J by 1 base, leaving 11 bases between them. There are 14 residues in the CDR3. Germline V gene sequence: CDR1 SEHNR, CDR2 FQNEAQ (reference sequence). CDR3 loop: CASSNLTVNYGYTF. In DNA, the CDR3 is TGTGCCAGCAGCAACCTGACAGTTAACTATGGCTACACCTTC.

Turning to this clone: Different DNA sequences within this sample yield the same CDR3. The V and J genes are TRBV2 and TRBJ2-6; D may be TRBD1 (5 bases). The germline V and J ends were trimmed by 7 bases and 4 bases, with 8 bases remaining between them. This CDR3 has 13 amino acids. From germline, CDR1 is SNHLY and CDR2 FYNNEI. DNA of the CDR3: TGTGCCAGCACTGGGGCGGGGGCCAACGTCCTGACTTTC. Amino acid sequence: CASTGAGANVLTF.

This chain uses TRBV7-9 with TRBJ2-5; D is perhaps TRBD2 (6 bases). Germline V CDR1 and CDR2: SEHNR, FQNEAQ (reference sequence). This CDR3 is 15 amino acids long. V was pared by 5 bases and J by 4 bases, with 17 bases between. The chain's CDR3 is CASSSTGTSVETQYF. The CDR3 nucleotides are TGTGCCAGCAGCAGCACGGGGACTTCAGTAGAGACCCAGTACTTC.

The chain employs TRBV27 and TRBJ2-7, with TRBD1 matching 9 bases. The CDR3 is 16 residues long. The V segment lost 3 bases and the J segment 0 bases; nucleotides outside the gene matches: 6. The germline V gene encodes CDR1 MNHEY and CDR2 SMNVEV (reference sequence). The CDR3 sequence is CASSLGPTGGSYEQYF. CDR3 nucleotides: TGTGCCAGCAGTTTGGGGCCGACAGGGGGCTCCTACGAGCAGTACTTC.

As for this clone: Other DNA variants within this sample encode the same CDR3. The V call is TRBV4-3, the J call TRBJ2-3; the D gene is possibly TRBD1 (5 bases). The CDR3 spans 14 residues. V was cut by 0 bases and J by 1 base, with 5 bases left in between. CDR1 and CDR2 from the germline V gene are LGHNA and YSLEER. This CDR3 reads CASSQEGGTDTQYF. In nucleotides, the CDR3 is TGCGCCAGCAGCCAAGAAGGGGGCACAGATACGCAGTATTTT.

The J gene is TRBJ2-1, the V gene TRBV10-3; 8 bases map to TRBD1. Germline V gene sequence: CDR1 ENHRY, CDR2 SYGVKD. The CDR3 totals 15 residues. Losses at the gene ends were 8 bases for V and 8 bases for J; bases not matched to a gene: 14. Here the CDR3 DNA reads TGTGCCATCGGCTCGGGACAGGTCTTTAGAGATGAGCAGTTCTTC. The encoded protein is CAIGSGQVFRDEQFF.

The chain couples TRBV16 to TRBJ2-3, with D possibly matching TRBD2 (6 bases). This CDR3 is built from 16 residues. Trimming took off 2 bases at V and 0 bases at J, with 12 bases between the two ends. Germline assignment: CDR1 KGHSY and CDR2 FQNENV. Written as DNA, the CDR3 is TGTGCCAGCAGCCAACTCGGGGGATCTAGCACAGATACGCAGTATTTT. Amino acid sequence: CASSQLGGSSTDTQYF.

The J gene is TRBJ2-3, the V gene TRBV5-4; 8 bases are a match to TRBD2. V was clipped by 2 bases and J by 3 bases; unmatched bases: 11. The CDR3 spans 17 residues. Germline CDR1 SGHNT, CDR2 YYREEE (reference sequence). The CDR3 loop reads CASSFIPSGRRTDTQYF. CDR3 DNA sequence: TGTGCCAGCAGCTTTATCCCCAGCGGGAGAAGGACAGATACGCAGTATTTT.

The chain is built from TRBV19 and TRBJ1-5; perhaps TRBD1 as D (6 bases). The V gene's germline CDR1 is LNHDA and CDR2 SQIVND (reference sequence). The CDR3 is 16 amino acids. V lost 5 bases to trimming and J lost 7 bases, with 21 bases between them. The CDR3 loop reads CASSSDPTGYGQPQHF. CDR3 nucleotides: TGTGCCAGTAGTTCGGACCCGACAGGATATGGACAGCCCCAGCATTTT.